Each of the 28 T cell receptor beta chains below was sequenced from the same sample in a study of T cell changes during pregnancy in multiple sclerosis. Sequencing used immunoSEQ multiplex PCR; TCRdb keeps in-frame clones, though not all of them. The sample holds approximately 74,000 clones, around nine tenths seen once. Specimen: peripheral blood, collected before pregnancy. The receptors shown here come from a female donor with multiple sclerosis, enrolled in a pregnancy study.

In DNA form, the CDR3 reads TGTGCCAGCAGCTTCCCCGGGACAAGATCAGAGACCCAGTACTTC. It encodes CASSFPGTRSETQYF. V gene TRBV7-9 combines with J gene TRBJ2-5, with D possibly being TRBD1 (6 bases). The CDR3 consists of 15 residues. Between the trimmed V and J ends, which lost 3 bases and 4 bases, there was a span of 15 bases. CDR1 and CDR2 from the germline V gene are SEHNR and FQNEAQ (reference sequence). Supplemented by reference TRBV7-9 and TRBJ2-5, the full variable domain reads DTGVSQNPRHKITKRGQNVTFRCDPISEHNRLYWYRQTLGQGPEFLTYFQNEAQLEKSRLLSDRFSAERPKGSFSTLEIQRTEQGDSAMYLCASSFPGTRSETQYFGPGTRLLVL.

This clone occurred a few times. This chain joins TRBV20-1 and TRBJ1-2; D is ambiguous. This CDR3 contains 11 residues. CDR1 DFQATT and CDR2 SNEGSKA come from the germline V gene (reference sequence). The V and J ends lost 6 bases and 5 bases respectively, with 10 bases between them. CDR3 amino acids: CSAQDIYGYTF. As DNA, the CDR3 is TGCAGTGCCCAAGACATTTATGGCTACACCTTC.

The rearrangement joins TRBV5-1 to TRBJ2-3; unclear D gene. This CDR3 comprises 15 residues. V was shortened by 1 base and J by 1 base, with 10 bases between the two germline ends. Germline CDR1 is SGHRS and CDR2 is YFSETQ. The chain's CDR3 is CASSLRQRGTDTQYF. CDR3 coding DNA: TGCGCCAGCAGCTTGCGCCAGCGTGGCACAGATACGCAGTATTTT.

J is TRBJ1-5 and V is TRBV28, with TRBD1 as a possible D gene (5 bases). V was trimmed by 8 bases and J by 5 bases, leaving 10 bases between them. Per the germline V gene, CDR1 is MDHEN and CDR2 is SYDVKM. The CDR3 consists of 12 residues. This CDR3 reads CASRDSYQPQHF. The CDR3 nucleotides read TGTGCCAGCCGTGACAGTTATCAGCCCCAGCATTTT.

This rearrangement joins TRBV19 to TRBJ1-3, with TRBD1 identical over 9 bases. Germline CDR1 reads LNHDA; CDR2 reads SQIVND (reference sequence). This CDR3 region has 16 residues. The junction had 8 bases not matched to a gene; V was cut back by 6 bases and J by 2 bases. The CDR3 here is CASSTDRGGPGNTIYF. The CDR3, as DNA: TGTGCCAGTAGCACCGACAGGGGGGGTCCTGGAAACACCATATATTTT.

CDR3 bases: TGCAGCGTACGGGACAGGGTAGTCGAGCAGTACTTC. Translation: CSVRDRVVEQYF. The chain carries TRBV29-1 and TRBJ2-7; 9 bases line up with TRBD1. CDR1 SQVTM and CDR2 ANQGSEA come from the germline V gene. V lost 6 bases and J lost 6; bases outside the gene matches: 6. The CDR3 loop spans 12 amino acids.

The V and J genes are TRBV11-2 and TRBJ1-1, with unresolved D. V lost 3 bases and J 7 bases, leaving 12 bases between the germline ends. The CDR3 consists of 13 residues. The germline V gene encodes CDR1 SGHAT and CDR2 FQNNGV. The CDR3 protein is CASSLRVGGEAFF. The CDR3 nucleotides read TGTGCCAGCAGCTTGCGGGTGGGCGGTGAAGCTTTCTTT.

Here the CDR3 reads CASRQTGGNQPQHF. The CDR3 nucleotides read TGTGCCAGCAGACAGACAGGGGGCAATCAGCCCCAGCATTTT. This chain joins TRBV6-6 and TRBJ1-5; the match to TRBD1 covers 8 bases. Trimming at V came to 6 bases and at J to 2 bases, leaving 3 bases not matched to a gene. This CDR3 has 14 amino acids. Germline V gene data show CDR1 as MNHNY and CDR2 as SVGAGI (reference sequence).

The V gene is TRBV11-2, the J gene TRBJ2-1, with D uncertain. Germline loops: CDR1 SGHAT, CDR2 FQNNGV. Trimming took 1 base from V and 5 from J, leaving 9 bases between them. CDR3 length: 14 residues. The DNA for the CDR3 is TGTGCCAGCAGCTTAGGAGCCTCTCACAATGAGCAGTTCTTC. Translating it yields CASSLGASHNEQFF.

This chain links TRBV30 with TRBJ2-7; a possible D gene is TRBD2 (5 bases). This CDR3 has 14 residues. The germline V and J ends were trimmed by 0 bases and 4 bases, with 13 bases remaining between them. The germline V gene has CDR1 GTSNPN and CDR2 SVGIG (reference sequence). The CDR3 nucleotides are TGTGCCTGGAGTGTATGGAGGATAGGGTACGAGCAGTACTTC. This codes for CAWSVWRIGYEQYF.

This rearrangement joins TRBV9 to TRBJ1-2, with D possibly TRBD1 on 6 matching bases. Germline V gene data show CDR1 as SGDLS and CDR2 as YYNGEE. V gave up 4 bases and J gave up 6 bases, with 13 bases separating them. This CDR3 is built from 13 residues. CDR3 sequence reads: CASSPDSSDGYTF. The CDR3 region has the DNA TGTGCCAGCAGCCCGGACAGCTCAGATGGCTACACCTTC. Filled out from reference TRBV9 and TRBJ1-2, the complete variable domain reads DSGVTQTPKHLITATGQRVTLRCSPRSGDLSVYWYQQSLDQGLQFLIQYYNGEERAKGNILERFSAQQFPDLHSELNLSSLELGDSALYFCASSPDSSDGYTFGSGTRLTVV.

J is TRBJ1-5 and V is TRBV18; D not certain. The CDR3 is 13 amino acids. Germline V gene lookup returns CDR1 KGHSH and CDR2 LQKENI. The V and J ends lost 6 bases and 2 bases respectively, with 8 bases between them. The CDR3, as DNA: TGTGCCAGCTCGGCGGCGGGCAATCAGCCCCAGCATTTT. Its translation: CASSAAGNQPQHF.

The table lists this clone with a count of one. The chain couples TRBV19 to TRBJ1-3; D remains ambiguous. V lost 5 bases to trimming and J lost 4 bases, with 12 bases between them. The CDR3 loop spans 14 amino acids. Germline values: CDR1 LNHDA, CDR2 SQIVND (reference sequence). DNA of the CDR3: TGTGCCAGTAGTCGCGGTGTAACGGGAAACACCATATATTTT. It codes for CASSRGVTGNTIYF.

The DNA of the CDR3 is TGTGCCAGCAGCCCATCTAGCGAGGAGACCCAGTACTTC. The encoded protein is CASSPSSEETQYF. The V call is TRBV7-2, the J call TRBJ2-5; perhaps TRBD2 as D (6 bases). V lost 5 bases to trimming and J lost 5 bases, with 12 bases between them. The CDR3 has 13 amino acids. The germline V gene has CDR1 SGHTA and CDR2 FQGNSA.

The V call is TRBV18, the J call TRBJ2-5; D is perhaps TRBD1 (6 bases). CDR1 and CDR2 from the germline V gene are KGHSH and LQKENI. The CDR3 runs to 15 residues. Between the trimmed V and J ends, which lost 2 bases and 1 base, there was a span of 11 bases. The DNA for the CDR3 is TGTGCCAGCTCACCAGCGAGGGGGATCCAAGAGACCCAGTACTTC. Translation: CASSPARGIQETQYF.

This chain joins TRBV2 and TRBJ1-1, with a possible D match to TRBD1 (6 bases). Germline loops: CDR1 SNHLY, CDR2 FYNNEI. The CDR3 has 16 amino acids. Between the trimmed V and J ends, which lost 4 bases and 1 base, there was a span of 16 bases. For the CDR3, the DNA is TGTGCCAGCAGTGGATCAGGGACATCCTCGAACACTGAAGCTTTCTTT. Translating it yields CASSGSGTSSNTEAFF.

The V gene is TRBV4-2, the J gene TRBJ2-5; 8 bases agree with TRBD1. V shed 1 base, J shed 5 bases, and the junction held 6 bases outside the gene matches. CDR3 length equals 15 residues. CDR1 and CDR2 from the germline V gene are LGHNA and YNFKEQ. The CDR3 bases are TGTGCCAGCAGCCAAGGAGGGACAGGCAAGGAGACCCAGTACTTC. Translating it yields CASSQGGTGKETQYF.

The rearrangement uses TRBV5-1 and TRBJ1-1; 7 bases agree with TRBD1. The CDR3 length is 14 residues. V lost 7 bases to trimming and J lost 0 bases; unmatched junction nucleotides: 6. Germline assignment: CDR1 SGHRS and CDR2 YFSETQ. CDR3 in amino acids: CASGSTGLNTEAFF. The CDR3 region has the DNA TGCGCCAGCGGGTCGACAGGGCTGAACACTGAAGCTTTCTTT.

This rearrangement joins TRBV12-5 to TRBJ2-7, with D maybe TRBD1 (6 bases). Trimming took 0 bases from V and 1 from J, leaving 13 bases between them. There are 16 residues in the CDR3. The germline CDR1 and CDR2 sequences are LGHNT and FRNRAP. The CDR3 is CASGLVMGAASYEQYF. As DNA, the CDR3 is TGTGCTAGTGGTTTGGTAATGGGGGCTGCATCCTACGAGCAGTACTTC.

This sequence joins TRBV25-1 and TRBJ2-3; the D gene is possibly TRBD2 (7 bases). With 8 bases removed from V and 0 bases from J, the gap between germline ends came to 18 bases. CDR3 size: 16 residues. The germline V gene encodes CDR1 MGHDK and CDR2 SYGVNS. The CDR3 protein is CASSGRGRASTDTQYF. The CDR3 DNA is TGTGCCAGCTCGGGGCGGGGGCGGGCTAGCACAGATACGCAGTATTTT.

The V and J genes are TRBV27 and TRBJ1-2; a possible D gene is TRBD1 (5 bases). This CDR3 has 13 residues. The germline V gene has CDR1 MNHEY and CDR2 SMNVEV (reference sequence). V was pared by 4 bases and J by 7 bases, with 13 bases between. This chain's CDR3 is CASSYSRGFGYTF. CDR3 sequence (DNA): TGTGCCAGCAGTTATAGTAGGGGTTTTGGCTACACCTTC.

The V gene is TRBV5-5, the J gene TRBJ2-7; 10 nucleotides match TRBD2. Germline CDR1 reads SGHKS; CDR2 reads YYEKEE (reference sequence). V was pared by 5 bases and J by 4 bases, with 21 bases of the junction left unmatched. The CDR3 loop spans 19 amino acids. CDR3 in amino acids: CASRPEWGPSGGLPYEQYF. The CDR3 bases are TGTGCCAGCAGACCGGAGTGGGGGCCTAGCGGGGGCCTACCTTACGAGCAGTACTTC.

The chain couples TRBV6-1 to TRBJ2-7; D possibly corresponds to TRBD1 (5 bases). The CDR3 consists of 11 residues. The germline CDR1 and CDR2 sequences are MNHNS and SASEGT. With 8 bases removed from V and 7 bases from J, the gap between germline ends came to 12 bases. As DNA, the CDR3 is TGTGCCAGCGGGGCAGGGTGGGAGCAGTACTTC. Its protein product is CASGAGWEQYF.

V is TRBV5-8 and J is TRBJ1-3; D might be TRBD1 (6 bases). Trimming pared 1 base from V and 4 bases from J, leaving 18 bases between. This CDR3 has 17 residues. Germline CDR1 SGHTS, CDR2 YDEGEE. The CDR3 region is CASSLFRGRGSGNTIYF. The CDR3 DNA reads TGTGCCAGCAGCTTGTTCCGTGGCAGGGGATCCGGAAACACCATATATTTT.

The chain joins TRBV5-1 to TRBJ1-3; 9 bases are shared with TRBD1. The J segment lost 3 bases and the V segment lost 3 bases, leaving 7 bases of the junction unmatched. Per the germline V gene, CDR1 is SGHRS and CDR2 is YFSETQ. The CDR3 contains 16 residues. This CDR3 reads CASSWTGTGIGNTIYF. The CDR3 DNA reads TGCGCCAGCAGCTGGACCGGGACAGGGATTGGAAACACCATATATTTT.

J is TRBJ2-7 and V is TRBV7-2; possible D gene TRBD1, 5 bases. The CDR3 totals 14 residues. The germline CDR1 and CDR2 sequences are SGHTA and FQGNSA. Trimming took 3 bases from V and 6 from J, leaving 15 bases between them. The CDR3 loop reads CASSFHSTAPEQYF. In DNA, the CDR3 is TGTGCCAGCAGCTTTCACTCGACAGCCCCCGAGCAGTACTTC.

This chain connects TRBV5-1 to TRBJ2-3, with unresolved D. CDR1 SGHRS and CDR2 YFSETQ come from the germline V gene. There are 16 residues in the CDR3. The V end was cut by 1 base, the J end by 1 base, with 13 bases between. CDR3 DNA sequence: TGCGCCAGCAGCTTGTCAATAGACCAGGGCACAGATACGCAGTATTTT. This translates into CASSLSIDQGTDTQYF.

The chain links TRBV9 to TRBJ2-2; the match to TRBD1 covers 7 bases. This CDR3 spans 15 amino acids. The ends lost 3 bases at V and 3 bases at J; junction bases unmatched: 5. Germline CDR1 and CDR2: SGDLS and YYNGEE. This CDR3 reads CASSDRGIDTGELFF. The CDR3 DNA reads TGTGCCAGCAGCGACAGGGGAATTGACACCGGGGAGCTGTTTTTT.